The 10 T cell receptor beta chains presented below share a single source sample, sequenced in a study of blood T cell repertoires in COVID-19. Generated by immunoSEQ multiplex PCR, the TCRdb table keeps only in-frame clones and is missing some. The data hold 200,000 to 300,000 clones, with about 85% observed a single time. Sequencing was performed on peripheral blood. The receptors originated from a man between 60 and 70 years old with acute or convalescent COVID-19.

This rearrangement joins TRBV5-1 to TRBJ2-1, with 13 bases that match TRBD2. CDR1 and CDR2 (germline): SGHRS, YFSETQ. The ends lost 4 bases at V and 5 bases at J; junction bases unmatched: 9. The CDR3 covers 17 residues. The CDR3: CASSRAGTSGDHNEQFF. CDR3 bases: TGCGCCAGCAGCAGGGCCGGGACTAGCGGGGACCACAATGAGCAGTTCTTC.

Notes on this clone: Distinct nucleotide sequences in the sample also encode this CDR3. This sequence joins TRBV29-1 and TRBJ2-7; 9 nucleotides agree with TRBD1. J gave up 3 bases and V 4 bases, and 1 base lay outside the gene matches. The CDR3 has 12 residues. Germline V gene lookup returns CDR1 SQVTM and CDR2 ANQGSEA. The CDR3 region is CSVGGQGYEQYF. CDR3 coding DNA: TGCAGCGTTGGGGGACAGGGCTACGAGCAGTACTTC.

The chain uses TRBV2 and TRBJ1-2, with a possible D match to TRBD1 (6 bases). The CDR3 is 13 residues long. V was pared by 5 bases and J by 5 bases, with 12 bases between. CDR1 is SNHLY, CDR2 FYNNEI, per germline. Written as DNA, the CDR3 is TGTGCCAGCAGTTTGGACAGAGTTTATGGCTACACCTTC. It encodes CASSLDRVYGYTF.

This chain's CDR3 is CSDEGSGNEQFF. The CDR3 region has the DNA TGCAGCGATGAGGGTTCGGGCAATGAGCAGTTCTTC. The chain recombines TRBV29-1 with TRBJ2-1, with D perhaps TRBD2 (5 bases). With 7 bases removed from V and 6 bases from J, the gap between germline ends came to 13 bases. CDR3 size: 12 residues. Germline-derived CDR1 and CDR2 are SQVTM and ANQGSEA.

The chain combines TRBV5-5 with TRBJ1-2; 9 bases agree with TRBD1. V dropped 3 bases and J dropped 3; count of bases not matched to a gene: 0. Germline values: CDR1 SGHKS, CDR2 YYEKEE (reference sequence). This CDR3 region has 13 residues. The CDR3 DNA is TGTGCCAGCAGCTGGACAGGGGACTATGGCTACACCTTC. It codes for CASSWTGDYGYTF.

About this clone itself: The same CDR3 can be traced to other DNA sequences in this sample. The gene calls are TRBV5-1 and TRBJ2-5; possibly TRBD2 for D (6 bases). Trimming removed 1 base from V and 3 bases from J, with 7 bases in between. The CDR3 contains 13 residues. The germline V gene has CDR1 SGHRS and CDR2 YFSETQ. CDR3 sequence (DNA): TGCGCCAGCAGCTTGACGGGGGAAGAGACCCAGTACTTC. The encoded protein is CASSLTGEETQYF.

J is TRBJ1-2 and V is TRBV9, with 8 positions matching TRBD1. J lost 3 bases, V lost 0 bases, and 4 bases had no gene match. The germline V gene encodes CDR1 SGDLS and CDR2 YYNGEE. The CDR3 is 15 residues long. The CDR3 coding sequence is TGTGCCAGCAGCGTAGTTGGGACAGGAGACTATGGCTACACCTTC. Its protein is CASSVVGTGDYGYTF.

The rearrangement links TRBV6-6 to TRBJ1-3, with D hard to call. Germline V gene data show CDR1 as MNHNY and CDR2 as SVGAGI (reference sequence). Trimming took 9 bases from V and 4 from J, leaving 19 bases between them. There are 15 residues in the CDR3. CDR3 in amino acids: CASTHGGFWGNTIYF. DNA of the CDR3: TGTGCCAGTACACACGGAGGGTTTTGGGGAAACACCATATATTTT.

V usage is TRBV3-1 (or the pseudogene TRBV3-2) and J usage is TRBJ2-5, with D possibly matching TRBD1 (6 bases). The ends were cut back, 5 bases at V and 5 bases at J, with 12 bases in the middle. The CDR3 spans 13 residues. Germline V lookup: CDR1 LGHDT, CDR2 YNNKEL (reference sequence). The CDR3 DNA reads TGTGCCAGCAGCATAGCAGGGGCGGAGACCCAGTACTTC. Its translation is CASSIAGAETQYF.

The chain has TRBV5-1 and TRBJ2-7, with 9 bases lining up with TRBD1. The V and J ends lost 4 bases and 12 bases, in that order; junction bases with no gene match: 17. The CDR3 consists of 15 residues. Germline assignment: CDR1 SGHRS and CDR2 YFSETQ. The CDR3 is CASSRLGQGTNTVYF. The CDR3, as DNA: TGCGCCAGCAGCCGGCTGGGACAGGGAACAAACACGGTGTACTTC.